The following is a T cell receptor beta chain sequence with its context. Its recognized antigen is unknown. Per-nucleotide qualities are absent, and no much larger clonotype sits a single base away. This record comes from a study of CD8+CD57+ T cells in acquired aplastic anemia (dated by TCRdb to between 2017 and 2018). Context from the whole study: DNA extracted from sorted CD4+ and CD8+ cells had a mean of roughly 3 ug, with a range of about 0.18 to 27.4 ug. A CD8+CD57+ expansion meant a frequency higher than the mean frequency seen in healthy subjects. On the study overall, not on this receptor specifically: Between patients and healthy controls, no significant difference in CD8+ Simpson's diversity was found (P=0.060). Roughly 29 CD8+ CDR3 sequences were found to be shared between patients and controls, but these sequences appeared to be highly expressed in patients and within the immunodominant clones of the patients.

Genomic DNA was used as template for profiling of TCR beta VDJ combinations and CDR3 sequences. An Illumina HiSeq 2000 was used for TCR repertoire sequencing. From the authors' description of their analysis: TRBV/TRBJ rearrangement plots, CDR3 size and DJ length profiles, and Simpson's diversity index were used to evaluate the repertoires. Whichever DNA sequence was most abundant in the deep sequencing data was defined as the immunodominant clone. CDR3 amino acid sequences were checked for sharing across subjects and were also compared against the VDJdb database and published repertoires. TCRdb reworked the public reads: Q25 trimming with fastp, MiXCR clone assembly, productive beta chains retained. Rows merge per CDR3 protein into single entries with the most common DNA and genes. Here the V and J calls rest on TCRdb's processing, not on the authors' analysis. For this sample the table gives 75,000 to 80,000 distinct CDR3 sequences, of which roughly two thirds were detected only once. The biggest ten clones account for 65% to 85% of the sample.

Patients chosen for sequencing had shown expansion of CD8+CD57+ cells by flow cytometry. Every patient had a diagnosis of severe acquired aplastic anemia based on International Study of Aplastic Anemia and Agranulocytosis and Camitta criteria. At the time blood was sampled, none of the patients had received any therapy. TCR repertoires of sorted CD4+ and CD8+ blood T cells from severe aplastic anemia patients and healthy subjects were deep-sequenced in the study. Patients were enrolled under clinicaltrials.gov protocols 00001620, 01623167, 00001397, 00071045, 00081523 and 00961064 in the USA. Ficoll-Paque density gradient centrifugation was used to isolate peripheral blood mononuclear cells. Before DNA extraction, CD4+ and CD8+ T cells were sorted by FACS or by magnetic beads. This TCR came from a human donor with aplastic anemia. Sequenced: sorted CD4+, CD8+, or CD8+CD57+ T cells (not recorded which) from PBMCs.

The nucleotides read TGTGCCACCAGTGACCCCCGGACTCCAACCTACGAGCAGTACTTC. This codes for CATSDPRTPTYEQYF. The chain couples TRBV24-1 to TRBJ2-7; TRBD2 is a weak D gene call, 5 bases matching. Based on the germline V gene, the CDR1 and CDR2 sequences are KGHDR and SFDVKD. A distance of 14 bases separates the germline ends of V and J, which lose 4 bases and 2 bases respectively. The CDR3 sequence holds 15 residues, the cysteine and phenylalanine included. CDR3 DNA only is kept here, 45 bases in frame from base 1.